These T cell receptor beta chains were read from a single sample in a study of blood T cell repertoires in COVID-19. Sequenced by immunoSEQ multiplex PCR; TCRdb stores in-frame clones only, minus some. Seen here are more than 200,000 clones, roughly 86% observed once, and the top ten hold around 0.7%. The sequencing sample was made of peripheral blood. These receptors all stem from a human donor in a cohort sampled during active COVID-19. Each CDR3 is given with its conserved first and last residue. D genes are given only for firm matches. Clone size is not always given. Where it is, it says once, few, many or a class for expanded clones.

J gene	CDR3 length	clone size	D gene	V gene	CDR3 DNA	CDR3 protein
TRBJ2-1	15	few	TRBD2	TRBV7-9	TGTGCCAGCAGCCCAGGACGGGAGGGACTCAATGAGCAGTTCTTC	CASSPGREGLNEQFF
TRBJ2-3	14	NA	NA	TRBV5-6	TGTGCCAGCAGCTTGGTTCAGGGGTTAGATACGCAGTATTTT	CASSLVQGLDTQYF
TRBJ1-1	15	NA	TRBD1	TRBV6-2/TRBV6-3	TGTGCCAGCAGTTCCTACAGGGGAGGGAACACTGAAGCTTTCTTT	CASSSYRGGNTEAFF
TRBJ1-2	15	NA	NA	TRBV5-1	TGCGCCAGCAGCACGGCGGGGGGGCCGGGGTATGGCTACACCTTC	CASSTAGGPGYGYTF
TRBJ1-5	14	NA	TRBD1	TRBV7-2	TGTGCCAGCAGCCAGACAGGGCCCAATCAGCCCCAGCATTTT	CASSQTGPNQPQHF
TRBJ2-3	15	NA	NA	TRBV3-1/TRBV3-2	TGTGCCAGCAGCCAAGATCCAGGGTTCACAGATACGCAGTATTTT	CASSQDPGFTDTQYF
TRBJ1-6	16	NA	NA	TRBV6-8	TGTGCCAGCAGTTCTGGACCGGGATCTATAAACCCCTTCCTCCACTTT	CASSSGPGSINPFLHF
TRBJ2-7	14	NA	TRBD1	TRBV4-3	TGCGCCAGCAGCAGCGAAACAGGGGGCTACGAGCAGTACTTC	CASSSETGGYEQYF
TRBJ2-7	14	few	NA	TRBV4-1	TGCGCCAGCAGCCAAGTTGGGAGCTCCTACGAGCAGTACTTC	CASSQVGSSYEQYF
TRBJ2-5	17	NA	TRBD2	TRBV3-1/TRBV3-2	TGTGCCAGCAGCCCTTTTCGGGAACTAGCGCTTCAAGAGACCCAGTACTTC	CASSPFRELALQETQYF
TRBJ2-2	15	NA	TRBD2	TRBV4-3	TGCGCCAGCAGCCTACAAACGGGGGGGACCGGGGAGCTGTTTTTT	CASSLQTGGTGELFF
TRBJ2-1	15	NA	TRBD1	TRBV5-6	TGTGCCAGCGTAAACTGGGACAGGGGTAACAATGAGCAGTTCTTC	CASVNWDRGNNEQFF
TRBJ1-3	18	NA	NA	TRBV14	TGTGCCAGCAGCCCCCATTTGGGAGAGCTAGGCTCTGGAAACACCATATATTTT	CASSPHLGELGSGNTIYF
TRBJ2-7	13	NA	TRBD1	TRBV2	TGTGCCAGCAGTTGGGACAGGGCCTACGAGCAGTACTTC	CASSWDRAYEQYF
TRBJ1-5	15	NA	NA	TRBV11-2	TGTGCCAGCAGCCGAGATATGGGGGCGCTTCAGCCCCAGCATTTT	CASSRDMGALQPQHF
TRBJ1-4	16	NA	NA	TRBV18	TGTGCCAGCTCATCCTCAGGGTTTACAACTAATGAAAAACTGTTTTTT	CASSSSGFTTNEKLFF
TRBJ1-5	16	NA	NA	TRBV28	TGTGCCAGCAGTTTACGGGGAATAAGGGCGAGTCAGCCCCAGCATTTT	CASSLRGIRASQPQHF
TRBJ2-1	17	NA	TRBD2	TRBV6-2/TRBV6-3	TGTGCCAGCAGTTACGAGGATAGCGGGGGGCCATACAATGAGCAGTTCTTC	CASSYEDSGGPYNEQFF
TRBJ1-2	15	NA	NA	TRBV4-3	TGCGCCAGCAGCCAAGATGGGGGCAGTCTCTATGGCTACACCTTC	CASSQDGGSLYGYTF
TRBJ1-2	14	NA	TRBD1	TRBV5-4	TGTGCCAGCAGCACCAAGGACAGGAACTATGGCTACACCTTC	CASSTKDRNYGYTF
TRBJ2-7	14	NA	TRBD1	TRBV28	TGTGCCAGCAGAGGGACAGGGAACTTCTACGAGCAGTACTTC	CASRGTGNFYEQYF
TRBJ2-3	15	NA	NA	TRBV9	TGTGCCAGCAGCCCACCGGGACTCCCAACAGATACGCAGTATTTT	CASSPPGLPTDTQYF
TRBJ1-2	11	once	NA	TRBV20-1	TGCAGTGCTAGAGATTTTCGGGGCTACACCTTC	CSARDFRGYTF
TRBJ1-1	13	once	NA	TRBV6-6	TGTGCCAACCAAAAAGCGAAGAACACTGAAGCTTTCTTT	CANQKAKNTEAFF
TRBJ2-1	15	NA	NA	TRBV5-6	TGTGCCAGCAGCAATGACAGCCTGTATTACAATGAGCAGTTCTTC	CASSNDSLYYNEQFF
TRBJ2-7	12	NA	TRBD2	TRBV28	TGTGCCAGCAGCATAGCGGGGTTCGAGCAGTACTTC	CASSIAGFEQYF
TRBJ1-2	12	NA	NA	TRBV29-1	TGCAGCGTTGGTGATCGGGACTATGGCTACACCTTC	CSVGDRDYGYTF
TRBJ1-1	14	NA	TRBD1	TRBV6-6	TGTGCCAGCAGACCGACAGGGGTGAACACTGAAGCTTTCTTT	CASRPTGVNTEAFF
TRBJ2-2	14	NA	NA	TRBV30	TGTGCCTGGAGCCAGGTCAGGAACACCGGGGAGCTGTTTTTT	CAWSQVRNTGELFF
TRBJ1-6	15	once	TRBD1	TRBV5-1	TGCGCCAGCAGCTTGGCCGGACAGGAACGTTCACCCCTCCACTTT	CASSLAGQERSPLHF
TRBJ1-5	14	few	TRBD1	TRBV7-6	TGTGCCAGCAGCCCGGGACAGGAGAAACAGCCCCAGCATTTT	CASSPGQEKQPQHF
TRBJ1-2	15	NA	TRBD1	TRBV30	TGTGCCTGGAGTGGACCGGGGCAGGGGGCGGGGGGCTACACCTTC	CAWSGPGQGAGGYTF
TRBJ1-1	14	NA	NA	TRBV5-8	TGTGCCAGCAGCTCTCTAAGAGGGGGCACTGAAGCTTTCTTT	CASSSLRGGTEAFF
TRBJ1-1	11	NA	NA	TRBV10-3	TGTGCCACCCGAACGGGTGTTGAAGCTTTCTTT	CATRTGVEAFF
TRBJ1-2	15	NA	TRBD1	TRBV24-1	TGTGCCACCAGTGACCGGACAGGGGTAAACTATGGCTACACCTTC	CATSDRTGVNYGYTF
TRBJ1-1	15	NA	TRBD1	TRBV7-9	TGTGCCAGCAGCCTGATGACAGGGGGGAACACTGAAGCTTTCTTT	CASSLMTGGNTEAFF
TRBJ2-7	16	NA	TRBD1	TRBV6-2/TRBV6-3	TGTGCCAGCACCCCCGGCCGCAGGACAGGGTCCTACGAGCAGTACTTC	CASTPGRRTGSYEQYF
TRBJ2-7	14	NA	NA	TRBV15	TGTGCCACCAGCAGAGATCTAGCCACGGGTGAGCAGTACTTC	CATSRDLATGEQYF
TRBJ1-1	14	NA	TRBD1	TRBV7-8	TGTGCCAGCAGCTCCAGGGGGCGAGACACTGAAGCTTTCTTT	CASSSRGRDTEAFF
TRBJ1-2	15	NA	TRBD1	TRBV30	TGTGCCTGGAGATCTCGTCGAAGGGGGCAAGACGGCTACACCTTC	CAWRSRRRGQDGYTF
TRBJ1-3	12	NA	NA	TRBV29-1	TGCAGCGTCCATGTTCCTGGAAACACCATATATTTT	CSVHVPGNTIYF